This T cell receptor (beta chain) was identified in a study of PD-L1 blockade in urothelial cancer. Study background: Median blood clonality was about 0.086, with 75,000 to 90,000 unique TCRs.

The germline CDR1 and CDR2 sequences are SNHLY and FYNNEI. The junction had 4 bases not matched to a gene; V was cut back by 8 bases and J by 6 bases. This CDR3 has 13 amino acids. Assay used: immunoSEQ multiplex PCR; TCRdb lists only in-frame clones, some missing. The sample lists 75,000 to 95,000 clones; approximately 90% were seen once. Specified time point: peripheral blood 6 weeks after treatment start. Samples were collected from each patient before treatment and during treatment. Each patient gave between 1 and 8 of them in total. This clone was detected only a few times. The J gene is TRBJ2-7, the V gene TRBV2; 13 nucleotides line up with TRBD2. The receptor was isolated from an elderly woman with urothelial cancer. The material sequenced was PBMCs, taken around atezolizumab (anti-PD-L1) treatment. Here the CDR3 DNA reads TGTGCCAGCTTTGGACTAGCGGGAGTCGAGCAGTACTTC. It specifies CASFGLAGVEQYF.